Shown below are 5 T cell receptor beta chains from a single sample sequenced in a study of T cells in Graves' hyperthyroidism and ophthalmopathy. The investigators amplified TCR beta CDR3 regions from RNA transcripts. In the first-round RT-PCR of the TCR CDR3, the HTBI primer set was used. TCRdb re-derived calls from the multiplex PCR reads in MiXCR, one entry per CDR3 protein. The sample holds hundreds of thousands of distinct CDR3 sequences; 16% are singletons and the top ten take about 17%. Specimen: blood. These receptors originate from a woman in her late teens or twenties with Graves' hyperthyroidism.

In this sample, this clonotype turned up many times. The chain couples TRBV7-9 to TRBJ2-3; D possibly corresponds to TRBD2 (6 bases). The CDR3 totals 16 residues. Germline CDR1 SEHNR, CDR2 FQNEAQ (reference sequence). Trimming took 11 bases from V and 2 from J, leaving 23 bases between them. CDR3 sequence: CAPEGKLEIFTDTQYF. CDR3 in DNA: TGTGCCCCGGAGGGGAAGTTAGAGATATTCACAGATACGCAGTATTTT.

This chain uses TRBV4-3 with TRBJ2-3; no clear D. This CDR3 is built from 16 residues. V was clipped by 0 bases and J by 2 bases, with 12 bases between them. Germline V gives CDR1 LGHNA, CDR2 YSLEER. The CDR3 is CASSQDRFSHTDTQYF. CDR3 coding DNA: TGCGCCAGCAGCCAAGATAGGTTCTCCCACACAGATACGCAGTATTTT.

CDR3 DNA sequence: TGTGCCAGTAGTAACCCGGTACGTCAGCCCCAGCATTTT. This codes for CASSNPVRQPQHF. This chain connects TRBV19 to TRBJ1-5; D gene unclear. The length of the CDR3 is 13 residues. Germline V gene sequence: CDR1 LNHDA, CDR2 SQIVND (reference sequence). With 4 bases removed from V and 6 bases from J, the gap between germline ends came to 10 bases.

V usage is TRBV20-1 and J usage is TRBJ1-1; 8 nucleotides line up with TRBD1. There are 16 residues in the CDR3. Germline V gene lookup returns CDR1 DFQATT and CDR2 SNEGSKA (reference sequence). Germline trimming cut 4 bases from V and 1 base from J; bases unmatched to any gene: 11. Written as DNA, the CDR3 is TGCAGTGCTATGAAGCCAGGGGGCTCAGGGAACACTGAAGCTTTCTTT. This translates into CSAMKPGGSGNTEAFF.

This chain joins TRBV5-1 and TRBJ1-4; D ambiguous. Trimming removed 0 bases from V and 8 bases from J, with 11 bases in between. Looked up from germline, CDR1 is SGHRS and CDR2 is YFSETQ. CDR3 size: 14 residues. Written as DNA, the CDR3 is TGCGCCAGCAGCTTGGCCGGGGAGTCGGAAAAACTGTTTTTT. This translates into CASSLAGESEKLFF.